The next 16 T cell receptor beta chains were all read from a single sample in a study of graft-versus-host responses after intestinal transplantation. Their antigens remain unidentified. Clones were sequenced by immunoSEQ multiplex PCR, and TCRdb holds only the in-frame ones, with some missing. The data hold 90,000 to 95,000 clones, with around nine tenths observed a single time. The material was unstimulated CD8+ T cells sorted from spleen or lymph node cells, obtained before intestinal transplant. These receptors all come from a human donor who received an intestinal transplant.

This sequence joins TRBV11-2 and TRBJ2-3, with D perhaps TRBD2 (6 bases). Germline V gene data show CDR1 as SGHAT and CDR2 as FQNNGV. The length of the CDR3 is 15 residues. The V and J ends lost 1 base and 2 bases respectively, with 10 bases between them. The CDR3 bases are TGTGCCAGCAGCTTAGTGGGGGGAGTCACAGATACGCAGTATTTT. Amino acids: CASSLVGGVTDTQYF.

The chain has TRBV4-1 and TRBJ1-1; maybe TRBD1 (6 bases). The V end lost 3 bases, the J end lost 0 bases, and 11 bases lay between the germline ends. This CDR3 region has 15 residues. Germline assignment: CDR1 MGHRA and CDR2 YSYEKL. CDR3 loop: CASSHTTGLNTEAFF. The CDR3 coding sequence is TGCGCCAGCAGCCACACGACAGGACTGAACACTGAAGCTTTCTTT.

The V and J genes are TRBV21-1 and TRBJ1-2. TRBV21-1 is a documented pseudogene. CDR3 length: 14 residues. In DNA, the CDR3 is TGTGCCAGCAGCAAAGCCCTTTCTTTGGGTGGCTACACCTTC. This translates into CASSKALSLGGYTF.

V gene TRBV19 combines with J gene TRBJ1-5, with 7 nucleotides matching TRBD1. The junction had 2 bases not matched to a gene; V was cut back by 5 bases and J by 7 bases. This CDR3 is 12 amino acids long. Germline lookup yields CDR1 LNHDA and CDR2 SQIVND (reference sequence). The CDR3 sequence: CASSATGQPQHF. CDR3 coding DNA: TGTGCCAGTAGTGCGACAGGGCAGCCCCAGCATTTT.

This chain links TRBV2 with TRBJ1-1; the D gene is possibly TRBD1 (5 bases). Germline V lookup: CDR1 SNHLY, CDR2 FYNNEI. V was pared by 1 base and J by 1 base, with 7 bases between. This CDR3 contains 14 residues. The CDR3 sequence is CASSEGQGNTEAFF. The CDR3 DNA reads as TGTGCCAGCAGTGAAGGGCAGGGGAACACTGAAGCTTTCTTT.

The chain joins TRBV25-1 to TRBJ2-7, with 7 nucleotides matching TRBD2. The CDR3 consists of 16 residues. With 0 bases clipped from V and 7 bases from J, the junction kept 12 bases outside the gene matches. CDR1 is MGHDK and CDR2 is SYGVNS in the germline V gene. The CDR3 loop reads CASSEYIAGGAGEQYF. CDR3 in DNA: TGTGCCAGCAGTGAATATATCGCAGGAGGAGCGGGGGAGCAGTACTTC.

V and J are TRBV5-1 and TRBJ1-1, with a possible D match to TRBD1 (6 bases). In germline, CDR1 is SGHRS, CDR2 YFSETQ. V shed 2 bases and J shed 4 bases, with 9 bases lying between them. The CDR3 runs 13 residues. The CDR3: CASSFAGVTEAFF. Written as DNA, the CDR3 is TGCGCCAGCAGCTTTGCAGGGGTCACTGAAGCTTTCTTT.

The rearrangement joins TRBV1 to TRBJ1-2. TRBV1 is a documented pseudogene. This CDR3 has 14 residues. The CDR3 reads CTSSQDQADYGYTF. In DNA, the CDR3 is TGCACCAGCAGCCAAGATCAGGCGGATTATGGCTACACCTTC.

The chain recombines TRBV2 with TRBJ2-3, with 9 bases matching TRBD1. Germline V gives CDR1 SNHLY, CDR2 FYNNEI. The trim removed 1 base at V and 4 bases at J, leaving 6 bases unmatched. The CDR3 totals 16 residues. The CDR3 here is CASSEEWGQGADTQYF. The CDR3 DNA reads as TGTGCCAGCAGTGAAGAATGGGGACAGGGTGCAGATACGCAGTATTTT.

The CDR3 loop reads CASSQDGLAGVTDTQYF. Written as DNA, the CDR3 is TGCGCCAGCAGCCAAGACGGACTAGCGGGGGTCACAGATACGCAGTATTTT. The J gene is TRBJ2-3, the V gene TRBV4-1; the match to TRBD2 covers 13 bases. The CDR3 loop spans 17 amino acids. With 0 bases clipped from V and 2 bases from J, the junction kept 2 bases outside the gene matches. In germline, CDR1 is MGHRA, CDR2 YSYEKL.

The chain has TRBV7-3 and TRBJ2-1; D unclear. The V gene lost 4 bases and the J gene lost 5 bases, with 6 bases spanning the gap. This CDR3 has 12 amino acids. Per the germline V gene, CDR1 is SGHTA and CDR2 is FQGTGA. The CDR3 loop is CASSSTNNEQFF. In DNA, the CDR3 is TGTGCCAGCAGCTCGACAAACAATGAGCAGTTCTTC.

V usage is TRBV7-9 and J usage is TRBJ2-5; D is tentatively TRBD1 or TRBD2 (5 bases each). Per the germline V gene, CDR1 is SEHNR and CDR2 is FQNEAQ (reference sequence). Trimming stripped 5 bases from V and 1 base from J, with 17 bases between. The CDR3 is made up of 16 amino acids. The CDR3 nucleotides are TGTGCCAGCAGCCCTGTTGGGGGTGAGGGCCAAGAGACCCAGTACTTC. Translating gives CASSPVGGEGQETQYF. The full variable domain, in which reference TRBV7-9 and TRBJ2-5 provide the parts outside the CDR3, is DTGVSQNPRHKITKRGQNVTFRCDPISEHNRLYWYRQTLGQGPEFLTYFQNEAQLEKSRLLSDRFSAERPKGSFSTLEIQRTEQGDSAMYLCASSPVGGEGQETQYFGPGTRLLVL.

CDR3 loop: CASSLAGIMNTEAFF. The CDR3 DNA sequence: TGTGCCAGCAGCTTGGCGGGTATTATGAACACTGAAGCTTTCTTT. This rearrangement joins TRBV13 to TRBJ1-1; D gene unclear. V was clipped by 3 bases and J by 0 bases, with 11 bases between them. Per the germline V gene, CDR1 is PRHDT and CDR2 is FYEKMQ (reference sequence). This CDR3 has 15 residues.

The chain joins TRBV28 to TRBJ2-1, with D possibly matching TRBD2 (5 bases). Germline CDR1 MDHEN, CDR2 SYDVKM. Trimming cost V 6 bases and J 3 bases, with 21 bases left between them. CDR3 size: 17 residues. CDR3 sequence: CASSPGLTTTYYNEQFF. The CDR3 DNA sequence: TGTGCCAGCAGCCCTGGGCTGACTACGACCTACTACAATGAGCAGTTCTTC.

Here the CDR3 DNA reads TGCGCCAGTAAAAAAGGGATCCCGGACTATGGCTACACCTTC. Protein: CASKKGIPDYGYTF. The chain employs TRBV4-1 and TRBJ1-2; D remains ambiguous. Germline V gene data show CDR1 as MGHRA and CDR2 as YSYEKL. Between the trimmed V and J ends, which lost 9 bases and 3 bases, there was a span of 17 bases. The CDR3 sequence is 14 residues long.

The chain uses TRBV5-1 and TRBJ1-1; no reliable D call. The CDR3 has 13 amino acids. From germline, CDR1 is SGHRS and CDR2 YFSETQ. V shed 4 bases and J shed 8 bases, with 15 bases lying between them. CDR3 sequence: CASSQVGTEEAFF. The CDR3 DNA reads as TGCGCCAGCAGCCAGGTGGGTACAGAGGAAGCTTTCTTT.